The TCR beta chain under discussion was sequenced for a study of cytomegalovirus exposure and HLA in healthy donors. CDR3 length: 13 residues. Germline values: CDR1 MGHRA, CDR2 YSYEKL. Losses at the gene ends were 1 base for V and 10 bases for J; bases not matched to a gene: 4. The table lists this clone with a few counts. Antigen unknown. Findings of the study overall: Through in vitro validation, three CMV-associated chains were shown to be specific for CMV antigens. Fewer N-insertions (relative to the roughly 730-donor mean) were reportedly seen in an Asian-associated ancestry cluster in a later analysis. Among TCR beta chains, those listed as cytomegalovirus-associated numbered about 160. The authors assumed roughly uniform sequencing depth across donors for presence/absence analyses.

13 Jbeta primers and 60 Vbeta primers were used for the PCR. Using immunoSEQ multiplex PCR, the repertoire was profiled, and TCRdb retains in-frame clones only, with some absent. This table has 200,000 or so clones, more than 60% appearing once. The sample taken for sequencing was PBMCs. This sequence was found in a man in his forties in good health and CMV-seronegative. This chain uses TRBV4-1 with TRBJ2-1; 7 nucleotides agree with TRBD2. The CDR3 region is CASSQGLAREQFF. DNA of the CDR3: TGCGCCAGCAGCCAAGGACTAGCTCGAGAGCAGTTCTTC.